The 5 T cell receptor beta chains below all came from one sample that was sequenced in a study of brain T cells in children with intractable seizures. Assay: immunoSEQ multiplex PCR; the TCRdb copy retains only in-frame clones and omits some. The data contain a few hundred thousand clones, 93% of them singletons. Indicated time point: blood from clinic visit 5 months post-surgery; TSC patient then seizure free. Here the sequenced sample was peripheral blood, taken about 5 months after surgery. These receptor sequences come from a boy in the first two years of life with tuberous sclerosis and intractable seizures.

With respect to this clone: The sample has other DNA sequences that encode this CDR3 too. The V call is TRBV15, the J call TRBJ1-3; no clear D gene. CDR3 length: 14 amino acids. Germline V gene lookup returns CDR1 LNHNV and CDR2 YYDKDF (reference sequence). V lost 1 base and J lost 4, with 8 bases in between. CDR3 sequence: CATSRAGLGNTIYF. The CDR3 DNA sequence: TGTGCCACCAGCAGAGCGGGTCTCGGAAACACCATATATTTT.

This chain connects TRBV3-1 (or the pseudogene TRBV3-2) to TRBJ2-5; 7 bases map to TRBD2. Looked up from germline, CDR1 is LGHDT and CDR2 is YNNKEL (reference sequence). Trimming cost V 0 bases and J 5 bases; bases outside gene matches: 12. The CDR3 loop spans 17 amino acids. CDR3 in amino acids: CASSQDTGWLGGETQYF. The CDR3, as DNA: TGTGCCAGCAGCCAAGATACGGGATGGTTGGGAGGGGAGACCCAGTACTTC.

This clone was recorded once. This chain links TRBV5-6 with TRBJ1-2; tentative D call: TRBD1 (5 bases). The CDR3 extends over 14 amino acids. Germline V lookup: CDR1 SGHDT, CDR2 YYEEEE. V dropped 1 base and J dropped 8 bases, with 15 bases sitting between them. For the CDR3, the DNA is TGTGCCAGCAGCTTGACAGGAAGAGGAGGCGGCTACACCTTC. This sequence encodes CASSLTGRGGGYTF.

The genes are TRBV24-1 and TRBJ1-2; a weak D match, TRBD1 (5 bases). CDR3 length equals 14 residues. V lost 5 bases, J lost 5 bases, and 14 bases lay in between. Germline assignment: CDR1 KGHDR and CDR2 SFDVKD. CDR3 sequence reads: CATSGPGPTYGYTF. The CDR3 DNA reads TGTGCCACCAGTGGGCCGGGACCGACTTATGGCTACACCTTC.

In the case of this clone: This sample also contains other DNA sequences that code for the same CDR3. The CDR3 DNA is TGTGCCAGCAGTGAACTAGCGGGGGGGCCCAATGAGCAGTTCTTC. Amino acids: CASSELAGGPNEQFF. This chain joins TRBV6-1 and TRBJ2-1; 12 bases match TRBD2. Per germline, CDR1 MNHNS and CDR2 SASEGT. With V trimmed by 2 bases and J by 6 bases, 2 bases remained unmatched. The CDR3 length is 15 residues.